These T cell receptor beta chains were read from a single sample in a study of blood T cells in healthy people across ages. Each CDR3 protein gets one entry after TCRdb re-called the 5' RACE reads with MiXCR. The table lists more than 1 million distinct CDR3 sequences, less than 50% of them singletons. Sequenced: blood. These receptors originate from a woman in her sixties in good health. The CDR3 runs from the conserved cysteine through the conserved F or W. D genes are given only for firm matches. The size of a clone is reported for some rows only, either as once, few or many, or as a class for expanded clones.

clone size	V gene	D gene	J gene	CDR3 protein	CDR3 DNA
.	TRBV7-8	TRBD2	TRBJ2-1	CASSLSLAGVVQFF	TGTGCCAGCAGCTTATCGCTAGCGGGAGTAGTGCAGTTCTTC
.	TRBV20-1	TRBD1	TRBJ2-7	CSAWDRPSYEQYF	TGCAGTGCATGGGACAGGCCCTCCTACGAGCAGTACTTC
.	TRBV29-1	.	TRBJ2-1	CSAHRAANEQFF	TGCAGCGCTCACCGGGCGGCCAATGAGCAGTTCTTC
.	TRBV6-2/TRBV6-3	.	TRBJ2-2	CASRGENTGELFF	TGTGCCAGCAGGGGGGAGAACACCGGGGAGCTGTTTTTT
.	TRBV5-1	TRBD2	TRBJ2-1	CASSRGGSSSYNEQFF	TGCGCCAGCAGCCGGGGGGGTTCATCTTCCTACAATGAGCAGTTCTTC
.	TRBV9	.	TRBJ2-1	CASTRQQGSYNEQFF	TGTGCCAGCACCCGACAACAGGGCTCCTACAATGAGCAGTTCTTC
.	TRBV5-1	TRBD2	TRBJ2-7	CASRTGTTVWEQYF	TGCGCCAGCAGAACCGGGACTACCGTCTGGGAGCAGTACTTC
.	TRBV5-1	TRBD1	TRBJ2-1	CASSFLFRDRVRRDEQFF	TGCGCCAGCAGCTTTCTCTTCCGGGACAGGGTACGGCGCGATGAGCAGTTCTTC
once	TRBV10-1	.	TRBJ2-3	CASSDRFGGTDTQYF	TGCGCCAGCAGTGATCGGTTCGGGGGCACAGATACGCAGTATTTT
.	TRBV7-9	.	TRBJ2-5	CASSGGLGETQYF	TGTGCCAGCAGCGGGGGACTTGGAGAGACCCAGTACTTC
few	TRBV7-9	TRBD2	TRBJ2-1	CASSLIGTSGNEQFF	TGTGCCAGCAGCTTAATAGGGACTAGCGGTAATGAGCAGTTCTTC
.	TRBV6-1	TRBD2	TRBJ2-5	CASSSTGTKAEAQYF	TGTGCCAGCAGTAGCACCGGGACTAAAGCGGAGGCCCAGTACTTC
.	TRBV6-1	.	TRBJ2-5	CASSDWGVGQETQYF	TGTGCCAGCAGTGATTGGGGGGTCGGTCAAGAGACCCAGTACTTC
few	TRBV13	TRBD1	TRBJ2-1	CASSKSGTGSYNEQFF	TGTGCCAGCAGCAAATCCGGGACAGGGAGTTACAATGAGCAGTTCTTC
.	TRBV7-2	TRBD1	TRBJ1-4	CASSKRGQINEKLFF	TGTGCCAGCAGCAAGAGGGGACAGATTAATGAAAAACTGTTTTTT
few	TRBV27	.	TRBJ2-5	CASSGPLGETQYF	TGTGCCAGCTCCGGGCCGCTGGGGGAGACCCAGTACTTC
many	TRBV4-2	.	TRBJ2-7	CASSQSGYEQYF	TGTGCCAGCAGCCAATCAGGCTACGAGCAGTACTTC
.	TRBV7-9	TRBD1	TRBJ1-1	CASSFYRTGGVGEAFF	TGTGCCAGCAGCTTCTATAGAACAGGGGGAGTGGGTGAAGCTTTCTTT
.	TRBV2	.	TRBJ1-4	CASSEATGLNEKLFF	TGTGCCAGCAGTGAGGCAACAGGGCTTAATGAAAAACTGTTTTTT
.	TRBV5-1	.	TRBJ2-7	CASSTLGGPPYEQYF	TGCGCCAGCAGCACCCTTGGGGGGCCCCCCTACGAGCAGTACTTC
.	TRBV19	.	TRBJ2-4	CASGSSGENIQYF	TGTGCCAGCGGCTCCAGCGGAGAAAACATTCAGTACTTC
.	TRBV5-1	TRBD1	TRBJ1-6	CASSLQGAHNSPLHF	TGCGCCAGCAGCTTGCAGGGGGCCCATAATTCACCCCTCCACTTT
few	TRBV21-1	.	TRBJ2-7	CASRTGTFYEQYF	TGTGCCAGCAGGACCGGAACTTTCTACGAGCAGTACTTC
.	TRBV29-1	TRBD1	TRBJ1-4	CSGSSTGSEKLFF	TGCAGTGGGTCCTCGACAGGGAGTGAAAAACTGTTTTTT
.	TRBV7-9	TRBD2	TRBJ2-7	CASSLTGTSSSEQYF	TGTGCCAGCAGCTTAACCGGGACTAGCTCGTCCGAGCAGTACTTC
.	TRBV5-1	.	TRBJ1-4	CASSAAGSGWEKLFF	TGCGCCAGCAGCGCGGCGGGGTCTGGTTGGGAAAAACTGTTTTTT
.	TRBV20-1	TRBD2	TRBJ2-5	CSASPWELAGGRGETQYF	TGCAGTGCTAGTCCCTGGGAACTAGCGGGAGGGCGTGGAGAGACCCAGTACTTC
.	TRBV30	.	TRBJ1-2	CAWSGDSDLYTF	TGTGCCTGGAGTGGCGACAGTGATTTGTACACCTTC
.	TRBV18	.	TRBJ2-5	CASSPSGFGETQYF	TGTGCCAGCTCACCCTCCGGGTTCGGGGAGACCCAGTACTTC
.	TRBV25-1	.	TRBJ1-2	CASRDTANYGYTF	TGTGCCAGCCGGGACACAGCTAACTATGGCTACACCTTC
.	TRBV27	TRBD2	TRBJ2-5	CASRPDGEGNEQYF	TGTGCCAGCAGGCCTGACGGGGAGGGCAATGAGCAGTACTTC
.	TRBV27	.	TRBJ1-5	CASSTTGGEPQHF	TGTGCCAGCAGCACTACTGGGGGTGAGCCCCAGCATTTT
once	TRBV11-3	.	TRBJ2-3	CASSLRLYTDTQYF	TGTGCCAGCAGCTTACGACTCTACACAGATACGCAGTATTTT
many	TRBV20-1	.	TRBJ1-1	CSASRTVNTEAFF	TGCAGTGCTAGTAGGACCGTTAACACTGAAGCTTTCTTT
few	TRBV18	.	TRBJ2-7	CASSPGSLPYEQYF	TGTGCCAGCTCACCAGGGTCTCTTCCCTACGAGCAGTACTTC
few	TRBV21-1	.	TRBJ1-4	CASSETSGTGDEKLFF	TGTGCCAGCAGCGAAACCTCCGGGACAGGGGACGAAAAACTGTTTTTT
.	TRBV6-5	.	TRBJ2-5	CASSYIDLQETQYF	TGTGCCAGCAGTTACATAGACCTCCAAGAGACCCAGTACTTC
few	TRBV27	.	TRBJ2-1	CASSLEGAGRNNEQFF	TGTGCCAGCAGTTTGGAGGGGGCCGGGCGTAACAATGAGCAGTTCTTC
.	TRBV7-9	.	TRBJ2-3	CASSRNPDTQYF	TGTGCCAGCAGCCGAAATCCAGATACGCAGTATTTT
few	TRBV12-3/TRBV12-4	.	TRBJ2-5	CASSSPRTGPRQYF	TGTGCCAGCAGTTCCCCCCGGACGGGCCCCCGACAGTACTTC
.	TRBV29-1	.	TRBJ2-7	CSVVTAYYEQYF	TGCAGCGTTGTTACAGCCTACTACGAGCAGTACTTC
.	TRBV29-1	TRBD2	TRBJ2-2	CSVREGTSGNTGELFF	TGCAGCGTTCGAGAAGGGACTAGCGGGAACACCGGGGAGCTGTTTTTT
few	TRBV20-1	TRBD2	TRBJ2-5	CSPSSFREGNKETQYF	TGCAGTCCCTCGTCCTTCCGGGAGGGAAATAAAGAGACCCAGTACTTC
few	TRBV29-1	.	TRBJ1-1	CSVEGRAGADTEAFF	TGCAGCGTTGAAGGGAGGGCAGGGGCGGACACTGAAGCTTTCTTT
.	TRBV3-1	TRBD2	TRBJ2-7	CASSVTSGSSCEQYF	TGTGCCAGCAGCGTGACTAGCGGGAGCTCCTGCGAGCAGTACTTC
.	TRBV25-1	.	TRBJ2-3	CASSEYREMADTQYF	TGTGCCAGCAGTGAATATAGGGAGATGGCAGATACGCAGTATTTT
.	TRBV20-1	.	TRBJ2-4	CSAEGFDKNIQYF	TGCAGTGCTGAGGGGTTTGACAAAAACATTCAGTACTTC
.	TRBV30	TRBD2	TRBJ2-7	CAWTWTSGSYEQYF	TGTGCCTGGACCTGGACTAGCGGGAGCTACGAGCAGTACTTC
.	TRBV28	.	TRBJ2-1	CASSKVGGYNEQFF	TGTGCCAGCAGCAAAGTAGGGGGTTACAATGAGCAGTTCTTC
.	TRBV7-3	.	TRBJ2-2	CASSLRAIPNTGELFF	TGTGCCAGCAGCTTAAGAGCGATTCCGAACACCGGGGAGCTGTTTTTT
.	TRBV6-5	.	TRBJ2-7	CASGGSVGQYF	TGTGCCAGCGGGGGAAGTGTAGGTCAGTACTTC
few	TRBV4-1	TRBD2	TRBJ2-5	CASSQAPGLAIGGETQYF	TGCGCCAGCAGCCAAGCCCCGGGACTAGCGATCGGAGGGGAGACCCAGTACTTC
few	TRBV7-2	.	TRBJ2-5	CASSFSRAQETQYF	TGTGCCAGCAGCTTTAGTCGGGCCCAAGAGACCCAGTACTTC
.	TRBV10-3	.	TRBJ2-7	CAISEREEQYF	TGTGCCATCAGTGAGCGAGAGGAGCAGTACTTC
once	TRBV27	.	TRBJ1-6	CASSFWAPGAGGNSPLHF	TGTGCCAGCAGTTTTTGGGCCCCTGGGGCAGGCGGTAATTCACCCCTCCACTTT